This T cell receptor beta chain derives from a study of blood T cells in healthy people across ages. Study-wide results and caveats: Any changes in expanded clonotypes were possibly confounded, as donor CMV status remained unknown. TCR beta diversity tracked closely with naive T cell percentage.

PCR was performed a second time for roughly 7 to 11 cycles using a sample-barcoded 5' primer and a J-beta primer mix. A template-switch adaptor that had 12 random nucleotides put a tag on each cDNA molecule. One entry per CDR3 protein, called by TCRdb with MiXCR from the 5' RACE reads. The sample shows approximately 1,700,000 distinct CDR3 sequences, about two fifths of them seen only once. Isolated PBMCs totaled at least 7 million in each sample. This clonotype came up a few times. What it binds is unknown. This TCR derives from a human donor in good health. Sequenced input: blood.

CDR3 nucleotide sequence: TGCGCCAGCAGCTCCATACTAGCGGGGGACCAAGAGACCCAGTACTTC. Its protein product is CASSSILAGDQETQYF. The rearrangement links TRBV4-3 to TRBJ2-5; 11 positions match TRBD2. V lost 5 bases and J lost 0; bases outside the gene matches: 5. This CDR3 contains 16 residues. CDR1 is LGHNA, CDR2 YSLEER, per germline.